This entry lists 19 T cell receptor beta chains sequenced from one sample in a study of blood T cells in healthy people across ages. A sample-barcoded 5' primer and a J-beta primer mix were used in a second PCR of about 7 to 12 cycles. Each CDR3 protein is one row after TCRdb ran MiXCR on the 5' RACE reads. This sample yields 1,300,000 or so distinct CDR3 sequences, of which approximately 59% are seen a single time; 5% to 7% belongs to the top ten. Sequencing was performed on blood. The source is a man aged 18 to 30 in good health.

The J gene is TRBJ2-4, the V gene TRBV7-2; 9 nucleotides line up with TRBD2. The DNA matches TRBJ2-7 better at its end, which makes the J call doubtful. The CDR3 is 15 amino acids. In germline, CDR1 is SGHTA, CDR2 FQGNSA. CDR3 amino acids: CASSLGAGGRNEQYF. Written as DNA, the CDR3 is TGTGCCAGCAGCTTAGGGGCGGGGGGGCGCAACGAGCAGTACTTC.

V and J are TRBV4-2 and TRBJ2-7, with TRBD2 matching 12 bases. Germline V gives CDR1 LGHNA, CDR2 YNFKEQ. The CDR3 is made up of 19 amino acids. J gave up 7 bases and V 3 bases, and 19 bases lay outside the gene matches. The CDR3 bases are TGTGCCAGCAGCCACCAAGGATCGACTAGCGGGAGTAACTACAATGAGCAGTACTTC. It specifies CASSHQGSTSGSNYNEQYF.

V usage is TRBV24-1 and J usage is TRBJ2-3, with 10 bases that match TRBD2. From germline, CDR1 is KGHDR and CDR2 SFDVKD. V was pared by 3 bases and J by 4 bases, with 3 bases of the junction left unmatched. CDR3 length: 15 amino acids. For the CDR3, the DNA is TGTGCCACCAGTGATACTAGCGGGGCGCCAGATACGCAGTATTTT. It is translated as CATSDTSGAPDTQYF.

This sequence joins TRBV6-2 or TRBV6-3 and TRBJ2-3, with 10 positions matching TRBD2. V was clipped by 0 bases and J by 0 bases; unmatched bases: 6. CDR3 size: 18 residues. The germline V gene encodes CDR1 MNHEY and CDR2 SVGEGT. CDR3 nucleotide sequence: TGTGCCAGCAGTTACTCGGTACTAGCGGGGACTAGCACAGATACGCAGTATTTT. The encoded protein is CASSYSVLAGTSTDTQYF.

This chain uses TRBV28 with TRBJ2-7; D may be TRBD2 (5 bases). Trimming took 4 bases from V and 12 from J, leaving 16 bases between them. This CDR3 region has 12 residues. Looked up from germline, CDR1 is MDHEN and CDR2 is SYDVKM. The CDR3 DNA follows: TGTGCCAGCAGTTCGAGACGGGGAAGGTCGTACTTC. Translating it yields CASSSRRGRSYF.

This clonotype has more than one count but fewer than ten. CDR3 nucleotide sequence: TGTGCCATCAGTGAATACGACAGCAACGAGCAGTACTTC. Its protein is CAISEYDSNEQYF. The rearrangement uses TRBV10-3 and TRBJ2-7; possibly TRBD1 for D (5 bases). V was trimmed by 3 bases and J by 5 bases, leaving 11 bases between them. This CDR3 has 13 amino acids. Germline loops: CDR1 ENHRY, CDR2 SYGVKD.

The V gene is TRBV6-5, the J gene TRBJ2-5; TRBD2 is a possible D gene (6 bases). Germline V CDR1 and CDR2: MNHEY, SVGAGI. Trimming removed 10 bases from V and 5 bases from J, with 17 bases in between. The CDR3 runs 13 residues. CDR3 DNA sequence: TGTGCCACCAGCGGAGGGAGGTGGGAGACCCAGTACTTC. This codes for CATSGGRWETQYF.

V usage is TRBV27 and J usage is TRBJ2-7; D may be TRBD2 (6 bases). CDR1 and CDR2 from the germline V gene are MNHEY and SMNVEV (reference sequence). The CDR3 contains 13 residues. V lost 7 bases, J lost 4 bases, and 14 bases lay in between. As DNA, the CDR3 is TGTGCCAGCATGGGGGGACCTGTGTACGAGCAGTACTTC. Translating it yields CASMGGPVYEQYF.

This clonotype was observed a single time. The chain couples TRBV4-1 to TRBJ1-1, with no clear D. Deletions cut 0 bases from V and 3 bases from J, with 17 bases between. CDR1 is MGHRA, CDR2 YSYEKL, per germline. This CDR3 is 17 amino acids long. The CDR3 nucleotides read TGCGCCAGCAGCCAAGATCCCACAGAGAAAAAGGACACTGAAGCTTTCTTT. Its translation is CASSQDPTEKKDTEAFF.

The chain joins TRBV2 to TRBJ1-6; 7 positions agree with TRBD1. This CDR3 is built from 14 residues. From germline, CDR1 is SNHLY and CDR2 FYNNEI. V trimming: 8 bases; J trimming: 9 bases; junction bases outside the gene matches: 10. CDR3 in amino acids: CASEVGGALSPLHF. CDR3 nucleotide sequence: TGTGCCAGCGAGGTAGGGGGCGCGCTTTCACCCCTCCACTTT.

This clonotype has just a few counts. The genes are TRBV5-5 and TRBJ2-7; TRBD1 might be the D (6 bases). V was trimmed by 4 bases and J by 2 bases, leaving 13 bases between them. This CDR3 has 14 residues. Germline V lookup: CDR1 SGHKS, CDR2 YYEKEE (reference sequence). The DNA of the CDR3 is TGTGCCAGCAGCCGACTCGGGACACCCTACGAGCAGTACTTC. This gives the protein CASSRLGTPYEQYF.

The chain recombines TRBV10-3 with TRBJ1-1, with D possibly TRBD1 on 5 matching bases. Germline values: CDR1 ENHRY, CDR2 SYGVKD. This CDR3 is 13 amino acids long. V was pared by 2 bases and J by 5 bases, with 9 bases between. The CDR3 sequence is CAISEGGATEAFF. In DNA form, the CDR3 reads TGTGCCATCAGTGAGGGAGGGGCAACTGAAGCTTTCTTT.

This clonotype was seen repeatedly, ten times or more. J is TRBJ1-2 and V is TRBV4-3, with D hard to call. The germline V gene has CDR1 LGHNA and CDR2 YSLEER. Trimming stripped 0 bases from V and 8 bases from J, with 13 bases between. The length of the CDR3 is 14 residues. The CDR3 here is CASSQDRQRGGYTF. The CDR3, as DNA: TGCGCCAGCAGCCAAGATAGGCAACGCGGCGGCTACACCTTC.

This chain uses TRBV13 with TRBJ2-4; 10 nucleotides agree with TRBD1. This CDR3 spans 14 amino acids. V was pared by 6 bases and J by 8 bases, with 7 bases of the junction left unmatched. CDR1 and CDR2 (germline): PRHDT, FYEKMQ (reference sequence). The CDR3 bases are TGTGCCAGCAGTTTGACAGGGGGCGTTGACATTCAGTACTTC. This translates into CASSLTGGVDIQYF.

The chain recombines TRBV25-1 with TRBJ2-5; TRBD1 might be the D (5 bases). Germline CDR1 MGHDK, CDR2 SYGVNS. The ends were cut back, 2 bases at V and 0 bases at J, with 10 bases in the middle. The CDR3 consists of 15 residues. CDR3 loop: CASSEAGPHQETQYF. CDR3 DNA: TGTGCCAGCAGTGAAGCAGGGCCCCACCAAGAGACCCAGTACTTC. Variable domain in full (rest from reference TRBV25-1 and TRBJ2-5): EADIYQTPRYLVIGTGKKITLECSQTMGHDKMYWYQQDPGMELHLIHYSYGVNSTEKGDLSSESTVSRIRTEHFPLTLESARPSHTSQYLCASSEAGPHQETQYFGPGTRLLVL.

This rearrangement joins TRBV20-1 to TRBJ1-6; no clear D gene. Between the trimmed V and J ends, which lost 6 bases and 11 bases, there was a span of 8 bases. The CDR3 has 10 residues. CDR1 and CDR2 from the germline V gene are DFQATT and SNEGSKA (reference sequence). DNA for the CDR3: TGCAGTGCGGATAAGCCACCCCTCCACTTT. It translates to CSADKPPLHF.

V gene TRBV21-1 combines with J gene TRBJ2-7; TRBD1, the table's D call, lacks a check against the DNA. TRBV21-1 is designated a pseudogene. This CDR3 comprises 13 residues. CDR3 region: CASTRQGSYEQYF. The CDR3, as DNA: TGTGCCAGCACCAGACAGGGGTCCTACGAGCAGTACTTC.

The V and J genes are TRBV25-1 and TRBJ2-1; possible D gene TRBD2, 5 bases. The DNA end is more similar to TRBJ2-7, so the J call may be wrong. CDR3 size: 15 residues. CDR1 MGHDK and CDR2 SYGVNS come from the germline V gene. The CDR3 DNA follows: TGTGCCAGCAGTGGGGGTGGGAGCTCCTACAATGAGCAGTACTTC. It encodes CASSGGGSSYNEQYF.

The chain links TRBV10-3 to TRBJ1-2; 10 bases agree with TRBD1. The CDR3 runs 16 residues. The J segment lost 1 base and the V segment lost 6 bases, leaving 8 bases of the junction unmatched. Germline CDR1 ENHRY, CDR2 SYGVKD. The CDR3 here is CAIRGSDRGLNYGYTF. The CDR3 nucleotides read TGTGCCATCAGGGGCTCCGACAGGGGGCTTAACTATGGCTACACCTTC.